Following are 14 T cell receptor beta chains from one sample sequenced in a study of cytomegalovirus exposure and HLA in healthy donors. Profiling relied on immunoSEQ multiplex PCR, and the TCRdb table lists in-frame clones only, not all of them. The sample records about 200,000 clones, over 80% being singletons. The material sequenced was PBMCs. The receptors shown here come from a young woman in good health and CMV-seronegative.

The V gene is TRBV5-1, the J gene TRBJ1-2; TRBD1 aligns across 7 bases. CDR1 and CDR2 from the germline V gene are SGHRS and YFSETQ. The junction had 10 bases not matched to a gene; V was cut back by 3 bases and J by 8 bases. This CDR3 region has 14 residues. CDR3 in amino acids: CASSSPTGSGGYTF. Here the CDR3 DNA reads TGCGCCAGCAGCTCGCCGACAGGGTCGGGGGGCTACACCTTC. Supplemented by reference TRBV5-1 and TRBJ1-2, the full variable domain reads KAGVTQTPRYLIKTRGQQVTLSCSPISGHRSVSWYQQTPGQGLQFLFEYFSETQRNKGNFPGRFSGRQFSNSRSEMNVSTLELGDSALYLCASSSPTGSGGYTFGSGTRLTVV.

This chain links TRBV5-1 with TRBJ2-1, with D tentatively TRBD1 or TRBD2 (5 bases each). Germline assignment: CDR1 SGHRS and CDR2 YFSETQ. V dropped 7 bases and J dropped 3 bases, with 11 bases sitting between them. CDR3 length: 13 amino acids. The CDR3 DNA reads as TGCGCCAGCGGACGAGGGGACTACAATGAGCAGTTCTTC. Encoded protein: CASGRGDYNEQFF.

This clone was detected only once. The J gene is TRBJ1-1, the V gene TRBV7-3; 7 bases match TRBD1. Unmatched junction bases numbered 4, after V lost 5 bases and J lost 4 bases. The CDR3 runs to 13 residues. Germline assignment: CDR1 SGHTA and CDR2 FQGTGA. The CDR3 spells CASSMTGSTEAFF. Written as DNA, the CDR3 is TGTGCCAGCAGCATGACAGGGAGCACTGAAGCTTTCTTT. Combining the CDR3 with reference TRBV7-3 and TRBJ1-1 gives the whole variable domain GAGVSQTPSNKVTEKGKYVELRCDPISGHTALYWYRQSLGQGPEFLIYFQGTGAADDSGLPNDRFFAVRPEGSVSTLKIQRTERGDSAVYLCASSMTGSTEAFFGQGTRLTVV.

The chain joins TRBV7-6 to TRBJ2-1; 8 bases match TRBD2. Germline loops: CDR1 SGHVS, CDR2 FNYEAQ. There are 15 residues in the CDR3. With V trimmed by 2 bases and J by 9 bases, 9 bases remained unmatched. CDR3 amino acids: CASSLPRGGTVEQFF. The CDR3 nucleotides read TGTGCCAGCAGCTTACCCCGGGGGGGAACAGTTGAGCAGTTCTTC.

CDR3 sequence: CASRSLGGASYGYTF. CDR3 in DNA: TGTGCCAGCAGAAGCCTCGGCGGGGCCTCCTATGGCTACACCTTC. The chain uses TRBV9 and TRBJ1-2, with D maybe TRBD1 (5 bases). This CDR3 has 15 amino acids. Germline loops: CDR1 SGDLS, CDR2 YYNGEE. The V end was cut by 5 bases, the J end by 4 bases, with 18 bases between.

This chain joins TRBV27 and TRBJ1-1; D may be TRBD1 (5 bases). The CDR3 totals 16 residues. CDR1 is MNHEY, CDR2 SMNVEV, per germline (reference sequence). The V and J ends lost 3 bases and 1 base respectively, with 15 bases between them. This chain's CDR3 is CASSLRTTTPNTEAFF. In DNA, the CDR3 is TGTGCCAGCAGTTTGAGGACAACAACTCCGAACACTGAAGCTTTCTTT.

This chain connects TRBV4-2 to TRBJ2-3; the D gene is possibly TRBD2 (5 bases). V shed 2 bases and J shed 4 bases, with 16 bases lying between them. Germline-derived CDR1 and CDR2 are LGHNA and YNFKEQ. The CDR3 is 16 residues long. The CDR3 sequence: CASSQPDSPVPDTQYF. CDR3 nucleotides: TGTGCCAGCAGCCAACCGGACTCTCCGGTGCCAGATACGCAGTATTTT.

The J gene is TRBJ1-1, the V gene TRBV30, with 8 bases fitting TRBD1. Germline V gene data show CDR1 as GTSNPN and CDR2 as SVGIG (reference sequence). The CDR3 runs to 13 residues. V was pared by 2 bases and J by 9 bases, with 8 bases of the junction left unmatched. CDR3 sequence: CAWSSGQGRKAFF. The CDR3 coding sequence is TGTGCCTGGAGTTCCGGACAGGGTAGGAAAGCTTTCTTT.

The chain couples TRBV2 to TRBJ2-1; no clear D. The CDR3 has 15 residues. Germline V gene lookup returns CDR1 SNHLY and CDR2 FYNNEI. The V end was cut by 1 base, the J end by 9 bases, with 16 bases between. The CDR3 sequence: CASSEGLPLSPEQFF. Written as DNA, the CDR3 is TGTGCCAGCAGTGAAGGGCTTCCCCTCTCTCCTGAGCAGTTCTTC.

The V gene is TRBV30, the J gene TRBJ1-1; D remains ambiguous. The CDR3 contains 12 residues. V was clipped by 5 bases and J by 4 bases, with 11 bases between them. The germline gives CDR1 GTSNPN, CDR2 SVGIG (reference sequence). The CDR3 nucleotides read TGTGCCTGGGATTATGATGGCACTGAAGCTTTCTTT. As protein: CAWDYDGTEAFF.

The rearrangement uses TRBV6-5 and TRBJ2-1; D gene ambiguous. The CDR3 loop spans 13 amino acids. Trimming pared 5 bases from V and 2 bases from J, leaving 7 bases between. In germline, CDR1 is MNHEY, CDR2 SVGAGI. The CDR3 spells CASSLLPYNEQFF. In DNA form, the CDR3 reads TGTGCCAGCAGTCTCCTTCCCTACAATGAGCAGTTCTTC.

The V call is TRBV28, the J call TRBJ2-1; 7 positions match TRBD2. V lost 5 bases to trimming and J lost 9 bases; unmatched junction nucleotides: 4. This CDR3 contains 12 residues. The germline gives CDR1 MDHEN, CDR2 SYDVKM. Here the CDR3 reads CASSLQRGEQFF. CDR3 in DNA: TGTGCCAGCAGTCTACAGCGGGGTGAGCAGTTCTTC.

The chain joins TRBV5-4 to TRBJ1-2; D possibly corresponds to TRBD1 (5 bases). Germline V gene lookup returns CDR1 SGHNT and CDR2 YYREEE (reference sequence). Between the trimmed V and J ends, which lost 6 bases and 1 base, there was a span of 10 bases. This CDR3 contains 13 residues. CDR3 coding DNA: TGTGCCAGCACCTGGGGGGGTAACTATGGCTACACCTTC. It yields the protein CASTWGGNYGYTF. The full variable domain, with the rest looked up from reference TRBV5-4 and TRBJ1-2, is ETGVTQSPTHLIKTRGQQVTLRCSSQSGHNTVSWYQQALGQGPQFIFQYYREEENGRGNFPPRFSGLQFPNYSSELNVNALELDDSALYLCASTWGGNYGYTFGSGTRLTVV.

The chain has TRBV7-3 and TRBJ2-3, with 16 bases aligning to TRBD2. The CDR3 has 16 amino acids. In germline, CDR1 is SGHTA, CDR2 FQGTGA. The V and J ends lost 4 bases and 10 bases, in that order; junction bases with no gene match: 8. The chain's CDR3 is CASSSGTSGRAGAQYF. As DNA, the CDR3 is TGTGCCAGCAGCTCCGGGACTAGCGGGAGGGCCGGGGCGCAGTATTTT.